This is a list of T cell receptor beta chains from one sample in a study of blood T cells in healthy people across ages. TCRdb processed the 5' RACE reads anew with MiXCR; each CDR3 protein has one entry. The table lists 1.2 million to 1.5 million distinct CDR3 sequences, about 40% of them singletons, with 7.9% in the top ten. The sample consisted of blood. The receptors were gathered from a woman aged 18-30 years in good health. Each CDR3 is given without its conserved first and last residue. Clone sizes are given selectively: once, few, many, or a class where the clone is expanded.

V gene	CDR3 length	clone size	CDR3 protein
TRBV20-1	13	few	SARDSSGSYNEQY
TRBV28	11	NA	ASRGGGFYEQY
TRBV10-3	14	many	AISESMASGSYEQY
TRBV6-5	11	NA	ASGILRGLGYT
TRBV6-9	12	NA	ASSHTTGGSPLH
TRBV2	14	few	ASSGTSGRLGGEQF
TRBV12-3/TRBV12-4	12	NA	ASTRGGGNTEAF
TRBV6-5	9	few	ASEGNGEAF
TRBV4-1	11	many	ASSQGFTYEQY
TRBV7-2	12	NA	ASSLHRLNYGYT
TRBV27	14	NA	ASSFEGLPSTDTQY
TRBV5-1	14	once	ASSFLTGEGGKKLF
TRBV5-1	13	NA	ASSFTGGGNEKLF
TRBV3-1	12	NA	ASSQAGGASGYT
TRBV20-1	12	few	SARPGGGKETQY
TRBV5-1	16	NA	ASSSPPGTSGRSDTQY
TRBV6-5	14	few	ASSSIAGQGNSPLH
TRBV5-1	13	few	ASSLGSLSGYEQY
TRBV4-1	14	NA	ASSQDMGGRLNEQY
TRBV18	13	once	ASSPRRGINNEQF
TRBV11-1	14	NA	ASSLRETGGNTEAF
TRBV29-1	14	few	SADAWDSFFNYGYT
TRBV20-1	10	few	SALQSYNEQF
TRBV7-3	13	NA	ASSLRGQSNTEAF
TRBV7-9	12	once	ASSLQGLGNTIY
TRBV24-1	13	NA	ATSDRDSKTDTQY
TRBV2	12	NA	ASSPPGRDTEAF